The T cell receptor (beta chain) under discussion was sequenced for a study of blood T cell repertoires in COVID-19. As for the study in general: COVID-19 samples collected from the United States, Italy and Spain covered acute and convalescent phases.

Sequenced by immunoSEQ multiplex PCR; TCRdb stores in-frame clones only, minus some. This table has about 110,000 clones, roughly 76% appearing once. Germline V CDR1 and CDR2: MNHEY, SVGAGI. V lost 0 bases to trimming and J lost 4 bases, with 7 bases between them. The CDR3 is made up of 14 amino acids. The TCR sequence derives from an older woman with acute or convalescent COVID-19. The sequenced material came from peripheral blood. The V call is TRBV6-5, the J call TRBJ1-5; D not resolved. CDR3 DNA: TGTGCCAGCAGTTACTCGCGAGGGAATCAGCCCCAGCATTTT. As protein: CASSYSRGNQPQHF.